The 27 T cell receptor beta chains below all came from one sample that was sequenced in a study of cytomegalovirus exposure and HLA in healthy donors (dated by TCRdb to about 2017). The library was obtained by the immunoSEQ multiplex PCR assay. For the multiplex PCR, a mixture combining 60 forward primers for TCR Vbeta segments and 13 reverse primers for TCR Jbeta segments was used. This immuneACCESS table, as held by TCRdb, lists in-frame sequences with V and J called but not all clones. Of the missing ones, under half trace to an unresolved V gene in checked studies; the others have no known cause. The sample profile shows 110,000 or so clones; roughly 9% of them were found once. The top ten constitute around 6% of the sample. The sequencing input was PBMCs. The receptor source for this set is a woman aged 40 to 49 in good health and CMV-seropositive.

J is TRBJ1-1 and V is TRBV5-5; D is unresolved. Trimming took 1 base from V and 1 from J, leaving 11 bases between them. Germline values: CDR1 SGHKS, CDR2 YYEKEE (reference sequence). This CDR3 contains 15 residues. The CDR3 loop is CASSLLKDWNTEAFF. In nucleotides, the CDR3 is TGTGCCAGCAGCTTGTTGAAGGACTGGAACACTGAAGCTTTCTTT.

This clone was detected a few times. V is TRBV7-9 and J is TRBJ1-3; D ambiguous. V dropped 5 bases and J dropped 2 bases, with 16 bases sitting between them. CDR1 is SEHNR and CDR2 is FQNEAQ in the germline V gene (reference sequence). The CDR3 extends over 16 amino acids. CDR3 sequence: CASSDRILVAGNTIYF. The CDR3 DNA is TGTGCCAGCAGCGACCGTATTCTAGTGGCTGGAAACACCATATATTTT.

This clone appeared a few times. The genes are TRBV7-3 and TRBJ2-2, with D unclear. Trimming left V 2 bases short and J 0 bases short, with 10 bases between. Germline assignment: CDR1 SGHTA and CDR2 FQGTGA. This CDR3 has 16 residues. This CDR3 reads CASSLGGLSNTGELFF. CDR3 DNA: TGTGCCAGCAGCTTAGGCGGCCTTTCGAACACCGGGGAGCTGTTTTTT.

This chain uses TRBV6-5 with TRBJ2-7, with D tentatively TRBD1 (6 bases). Germline lookup yields CDR1 MNHEY and CDR2 SVGAGI. The CDR3 length is 15 residues. Trimming left V 0 bases short and J 2 bases short, with 11 bases between. Written as DNA, the CDR3 is TGTGCCAGCAGTTACTCGAGGTACAGGGCCTACGAGCAGTACTTC. The encoded protein is CASSYSRYRAYEQYF.

This clone was counted only a few times. This chain links TRBV28 with TRBJ2-5; 7 bases agree with TRBD2. The J call could be wrong; TRBJ2-7 is a better fit for the DNA end. Germline V gene data show CDR1 as MDHEN and CDR2 as SYDVKM. The CDR3 sequence is 12 residues long. Here the CDR3 reads CASRDGRYEQYF. DNA for the CDR3: TGTGCCAGCCGGGACGGGAGGTACGAGCAGTACTTC.

The table lists this clone with a few counts. The chain joins TRBV2 to TRBJ1-1, with 8 positions matching TRBD1. CDR3 length: 13 residues. Germline CDR1 is SNHLY and CDR2 is FYNNEI. V trimming: 7 bases; J trimming: 5 bases; junction bases outside the gene matches: 6. For the CDR3, the DNA is TGTGCCAGCACCATACAGGGGGAAACTGAAGCTTTCTTT. This sequence encodes CASTIQGETEAFF.

This clone came up a few times. The genes are TRBV6-5 and TRBJ1-1; the match to TRBD1 covers 7 bases. The CDR3 contains 14 residues. The V gene end was trimmed by 6 bases and the J gene end by 2 bases; junction bases not matched to a gene: 6. Germline-derived CDR1 and CDR2 are MNHEY and SVGAGI. The chain's CDR3 is CASRQRQGNTEAFF. In DNA form, the CDR3 reads TGTGCCAGCAGGCAAAGACAGGGAAACACTGAAGCTTTCTTT.

This clone occurred many times. Other DNA variants within this sample encode the same CDR3. The chain links TRBV6-4 to TRBJ2-3; 8 nucleotides align to TRBD2. Trimming removed 0 bases from V and 0 bases from J; junction bases left unmatched: 2. From germline, CDR1 is MRHNA and CDR2 SNTAGT. The CDR3 length is 16 residues. The CDR3 nucleotides read TGTGCCAGCAGTGACTCTGCGGGGGGAAGCACAGATACGCAGTATTTT. It yields the protein CASSDSAGGSTDTQYF.

This CDR3 is CASSNPENTEAFF. In DNA, the CDR3 is TGTGCCAGCAGTAACCCAGAGAACACTGAAGCTTTCTTT. V gene TRBV6-6 combines with J gene TRBJ1-1; D is unresolved. There are 13 residues in the CDR3. Germline V CDR1 and CDR2: MNHNY, SVGAGI (reference sequence). V shed 5 bases and J shed 1 base, with 8 bases lying between them.

The V call is TRBV5-1, the J call TRBJ2-3; 11 bases are a match to TRBD2. This CDR3 is built from 16 residues. V lost 4 bases, J lost 6 bases, and 10 bases stayed unmatched. Germline V lookup: CDR1 SGHRS, CDR2 YFSETQ. As DNA, the CDR3 is TGCGCCAGCAGCCCCCCCCCTAGCGGGGGGTTTGATACGCAGTATTTT. Translation: CASSPPPSGGFDTQYF.

This clone occurred a few times. The chain uses TRBV10-2 and TRBJ2-1; D not certain. The CDR3 is made up of 13 amino acids. Trimming took off 1 base at V and 7 bases at J, with 8 bases between the two ends. Germline loops: CDR1 WSHSY, CDR2 SAAADI. The CDR3 loop is CASSEFPRNEQFF. The CDR3 nucleotides read TGCGCCAGCAGTGAGTTCCCGAGAAATGAGCAGTTCTTC.

The gene calls are TRBV7-2 and TRBJ2-7; D ambiguous. Trimming removed 5 bases from V and 3 bases from J, with 5 bases in between. CDR3 length: 11 residues. Germline CDR1 and CDR2: SGHTA and FQGNSA. The CDR3: CASSPGYEQYF. The DNA of the CDR3 is TGTGCCAGCAGCCCCGGCTACGAGCAGTACTTC.

This clone was found a few times. J is TRBJ2-7 and V is TRBV6-5; possibly TRBD1 for D (6 bases). The CDR3 spans 14 residues. Per the germline V gene, CDR1 is MNHEY and CDR2 is SVGAGI. V lost 7 bases and J 5 bases, leaving 18 bases between the germline ends. CDR3 region: CASTQGQGLDEQYF. For the CDR3, the DNA is TGTGCCAGCACCCAGGGGCAGGGGTTGGACGAGCAGTACTTC.

The J gene is TRBJ1-2, the V gene TRBV30, with 9 positions matching TRBD1. The V segment lost 3 bases and the J segment 8 bases; nucleotides outside the gene matches: 13. The germline CDR1 and CDR2 sequences are GTSNPN and SVGIG (reference sequence). This CDR3 is built from 15 residues. The CDR3 sequence is CAWSYQPQGAWGYTF. The CDR3 region has the DNA TGTGCCTGGAGCTACCAGCCACAGGGGGCTTGGGGCTACACCTTC.

In this sample, this clone turned up a few times. The chain carries TRBV18 and TRBJ1-1; maybe TRBD1 (5 bases). V shed 3 bases and J shed 4 bases, with 9 bases lying between them. Germline loops: CDR1 KGHSH, CDR2 LQKENI. The CDR3 consists of 13 residues. CDR3 DNA sequence: TGTGCCAGCTCACCGACAGAGGTCACTGAAGCTTTCTTT. Translated: CASSPTEVTEAFF.

This clone has a handful of counts. The chain is built from TRBV9 and TRBJ2-2; TRBD1 matches 7 bases. V gave up 0 bases and J gave up 4 bases; unmatched junction bases: 6. This CDR3 has 16 residues. CDR1 is SGDLS and CDR2 is YYNGEE in the germline V gene. The DNA of the CDR3 is TGTGCCAGCAGCGTAGAGAGGGCAGGGGGCACCGGGGAGCTGTTTTTT. Its translation: CASSVERAGGTGELFF.

The chain employs TRBV30 and TRBJ1-1; D might be TRBD1 (5 bases). The CDR3 totals 13 residues. Germline CDR1 is GTSNPN and CDR2 is SVGIG (reference sequence). Trimming pared 0 bases from V and 11 bases from J, leaving 16 bases between. The CDR3 region has the DNA TGTGCCTGGAGTGTAGGTGGGGCCCTTGAGGCTTTCTTT. This codes for CAWSVGGALEAFF.

Only a few counts were recorded for this clone. This chain uses TRBV5-1 with TRBJ2-3, with 10 nucleotides matching TRBD2. This CDR3 has 15 residues. Germline CDR1 SGHRS, CDR2 YFSETQ. V lost 4 bases and J lost 1; bases outside the gene matches: 3. CDR3 DNA: TGCGCCAGCAGCGACGGGACTAGCGGCACAGATACGCAGTATTTT. The encoded protein is CASSDGTSGTDTQYF.

Only a few counts were recorded for this clone. The rearrangement joins TRBV9 to TRBJ1-1, with 9 bases that match TRBD1. CDR3 size: 15 residues. Germline V gene lookup returns CDR1 SGDLS and CDR2 YYNGEE. Trimming took 3 bases from V and 4 from J; bases not matched to a gene: 7. CDR3 nucleotide sequence: TGTGCCAGCAGCGGCACAGGGGGCGGGAGCACTGAAGCTTTCTTT. Amino acids: CASSGTGGGSTEAFF.

The genes are TRBV20-1 and TRBJ1-1; unclear D gene. The length of the CDR3 is 11 residues. From germline, CDR1 is DFQATT and CDR2 SNEGSKA (reference sequence). V shed 0 bases and J shed 7 bases, with 6 bases lying between them. The CDR3 protein is CSARDSVEAFF. CDR3 sequence (DNA): TGCAGTGCTAGAGATTCAGTTGAAGCTTTCTTT.

The V and J genes are TRBV6-1 and TRBJ2-3; D might be TRBD2 (5 bases). Trimming stripped 7 bases from V and 5 bases from J, with 19 bases between. Germline loops: CDR1 MNHNS, CDR2 SASEGT. CDR3 size: 15 residues. The CDR3 protein is CASTVSGDGGDTQYF. The CDR3 DNA reads as TGTGCCAGCACCGTTTCCGGGGATGGAGGAGATACGCAGTATTTT.

This clone appeared a few times. V is TRBV7-8 and J is TRBJ1-5; 9 nucleotides match TRBD1. CDR3 length: 15 residues. Trimming at V came to 3 bases and at J to 5 bases, leaving 5 bases not matched to a gene. Germline CDR1 and CDR2: SGHVS and FQNEAQ. The DNA of the CDR3 is TGTGCCAGCAGCTTCGGAGGACAGGGGTATCAGCCCCAGCATTTT. Residues: CASSFGGQGYQPQHF.

This sequence joins TRBV30 and TRBJ1-2; TRBD1 matches at 10 bases. J lost 7 bases, V lost 2 bases, and 7 bases had no gene match. CDR3 length: 14 amino acids. Germline CDR1 is GTSNPN and CDR2 is SVGIG (reference sequence). The CDR3 loop is CAWSPGDRGCGYTF. In DNA, the CDR3 is TGTGCCTGGAGTCCAGGGGACAGGGGCTGTGGCTACACCTTC.

The table lists this clone with a few counts. This chain links TRBV27 with TRBJ1-1, with no clear D. The germline V and J ends were trimmed by 2 bases and 0 bases, with 7 bases remaining between them. The CDR3 contains 14 residues. Germline V gene data show CDR1 as MNHEY and CDR2 as SMNVEV (reference sequence). CDR3 sequence (DNA): TGTGCCAGCAGTTTAGGGCAGGTGAACACTGAAGCTTTCTTT. It codes for CASSLGQVNTEAFF.

This clone was counted a few times. V gene TRBV28 combines with J gene TRBJ1-1, with D possibly matching TRBD1 (6 bases). The V end was cut by 3 bases, the J end by 2 bases, with 16 bases between. Germline CDR1 reads MDHEN; CDR2 reads SYDVKM. The CDR3 has 16 amino acids. For the CDR3, the DNA is TGTGCCAGCAGTTTCTCACCGGGACACTCCAACACTGAAGCTTTCTTT. This translates into CASSFSPGHSNTEAFF.

V and J are TRBV18 and TRBJ1-6; D call uncertain. Trimming left V 2 bases short and J 7 bases short, with 6 bases between. Germline V gene data show CDR1 as KGHSH and CDR2 as LQKENI. The CDR3 totals 13 residues. The CDR3 protein is CASSPMENSPLHF. CDR3 nucleotides: TGTGCCAGCTCACCAATGGAGAATTCACCCCTCCACTTT.

This clone was counted a few times. CDR3 nucleotides: TGTGCCAGCAGCTTAGTGGGACTGACCACAGATACGCAGTATTTT. Amino acid sequence: CASSLVGLTTDTQYF. The gene calls are TRBV7-9 and TRBJ2-3; D is perhaps TRBD2 (6 bases). V was pared by 1 base and J by 2 bases, with 10 bases between. CDR3 size: 15 residues. Germline V CDR1 and CDR2: SEHNR, FQNEAQ (reference sequence).